This T cell receptor beta chain was sequenced for a study of T cells in Graves' hyperthyroidism and ophthalmopathy (dated by TCRdb to between 2017 and 2020). Study-level background: Peripheral blood samples were taken at initial diagnosis, before any treatment was given. A discovery cohort of about a hundred patients, approximately 45 with Graves' ophthalmopathy and 57 with stable Graves' hyperthyroidism, was used to find distinguishing TCR V-J signatures. An independent validation cohort of about 19 hyperthyroidism patients and 17 patients who later progressed to ophthalmopathy tested prospective prediction of ophthalmopathy. For training and testing, the 80 to 100 patients in the discovery cohort were randomly divided in a 7:3 ratio. The study also compared thyroid tissue and blood T-cell repertoires from about six Graves' hyperthyroidism patients. After sampling, hyperthyroidism patients received methimazole starting at 30 mg daily, and ophthalmopathy patients received high-dose intravenous methylprednisolone. According to the paper, TCR Vbeta CDR3 sequencing was carried out on 135 peripheral blood samples, which came from fewer than 50 ophthalmopathy, approximately 78 hyperthyroidism and roughly 17 progressor patients.

TCR beta CDR3 regions were amplified from RNA transcripts. A first-round RT-PCR of the TCR CDR3 used the HTBI primer set with the Qiagen OneStep RT-PCR kit. Libraries were constructed in a second round of multiplex PCR, after which size selection and purification were performed. Libraries were sequenced paired-end with 100 bp reads on an Illumina HiSeq2000. In the source study's methods: Raw data were processed with SOAPnuke, discarding reads with adapters, uncalled bases, mean Phred below 15, or no exact constant-primer or identifier match. COPE v1.2.5 was used to merge the high-quality paired reads, and each unique nucleotide sequence was defined as a clonotype. MiTCR v1.1 was used to align the clonotypes against IMGT TRBV, TRBD and TRBJ reference segments. Only V-J combinations with frequency above 0.0001, covering 99.2% of repertoires, were analysed. A TCS score was defined as the ratio between F50 (clonal expansion) and ExV (chaos), using BLOSUM62-based TCRdist between CDR3 peptides within each V-J. Welch's t-statistics and random forest reduced roughly 530 V-J features to 13, which were used in a naive Bayes classifier (R e1071). TCRdb ran its own pipeline on the public reads, namely fastp trimming at Q25 and MiXCR clone calling, and kept in-frame beta chains. One record per CDR3 amino acid sequence lists the most common genes and DNA. The V and J calls were determined by TCRdb, not by the authors. A total of roughly 300,000 distinct CDR3 sequences appear in this sample, roughly 21% of them only once. The biggest ten clones account for around 48% of the sample.

Broad study findings and their caveats: Most expanded thyroid clonotypes (frequency above 0.001) were also detected in blood, a finding suggesting that blood repertoires may reflect thyroid immune responses. No statistical method was used to fix the sample size in advance, and group allocation was not hidden from the investigators. A 13 V-J signature model separated ophthalmopathy from stable hyperthyroidism, with roughly 88% sensitivity and around 84% specificity in cross-validation and 80%/75% in testing. In validation, the model predicted progression to ophthalmopathy with over 65% sensitivity and over 72% specificity, a median of 6.5 months before onset.

A patient counted as having stable Graves' hyperthyroidism if no progression to ophthalmopathy occurred over 18 months of follow-up. The hyperthyroidism patients were between 18 and 65 years old and newly diagnosed, with a disease duration of less than 2 months. Any patient with an uncontrolled infection, another autoimmune disease, pregnancy or lactation was excluded. Diagnoses were based on clinical symptoms, serum thyroxine and TRAb, thyroid ultrasound and orbital computed tomography. PBMCs were separated from about 10 ml of fresh peripheral blood using Ficoll-Paque density gradient centrifugation. Total RNA was extracted with Trizol reagent, and quality was checked on an Agilent 2100 Bioanalyzer. Relative to germline, V is 0 bases shorter and J is 5 bases shorter, with 16 bases between their ends. There are 16 amino acids in the CDR3, from cysteine to phenylalanine inclusive. The read is trimmed to its CDR3 DNA, 48 bases read in frame from base 1. CDR1 and CDR2 are read off the germline V gene (reference sequence) as GTSNPN and SVGIG.

Concerning this clonotype: Its antigen remains undetermined. Base quality data are lacking; no much larger clone is found one base away.

The sequenced material came from blood. The rearrangement joined TRBV30 to TRBJ2-2; no D gene is confidently identified. The origin of this receptor is a woman aged 50 to 60 with Graves' hyperthyroidism. The DNA sequence reads TGTGCCTGGAGTGTTGGTAACGGACCTGGGACCGGGGAGCTGTTTTTT. It translates to CAWSVGNGPGTGELFF.